The 3 T cell receptor beta chains below all came from one sample that was sequenced in a study of molecular identifiers for immune sequencing clone quantification. TCRdb reanalysed the PCR reads using MiXCR and keeps one entry per CDR3 protein. Here the sample spans about 640,000 distinct CDR3 sequences, less than 20% being singletons. Sequencing used naive CD8+ T cells from blood, with Jurkat cell RNA spiked in. Subset of the sample: FACS-sorted CD8+CD4-CCR7+CD45RA+ naive T cells. These receptors were obtained from a human donor in good health. Some libraries in this study had Jurkat cell RNA spiked in.

This clonotype was seen repeatedly, ten times or more. The chain carries TRBV4-3 and TRBJ2-5, with D perhaps matching TRBD2 (7 bases). The CDR3 covers 16 residues. V lost 1 base, J lost 4 bases, and 16 bases lay in between. Germline CDR1 and CDR2: LGHNA and YSLEER. The CDR3 loop reads CASSQALGGGLETQYF. The CDR3 coding sequence is TGCGCCAGCAGCCAAGCTTTAGGGGGGGGCCTAGAGACCCAGTACTTC.

The table lists this clonotype with many counts. The J gene is TRBJ1-1, the V gene TRBV5-1, with D possibly being TRBD1 (5 bases). The CDR3 is 15 amino acids. V shed 0 bases and J shed 1 base, with 10 bases lying between them. The germline V gene encodes CDR1 SGHRS and CDR2 YFSETQ. The CDR3 sequence is CASSLVRQGNTEAFF. The CDR3 region has the DNA TGCGCCAGCAGCTTGGTAAGGCAGGGGAACACTGAAGCTTTCTTT.

Turning to this clonotype: The CDR3 does not close with the conserved phenylalanine or tryptophan, likely indicating a read error. The limits of the CDR3 on the DNA are not certain, so only TCRdb's listed CDR3 is given. V gene TRBV5-1 combines with J gene TRBJ2-5; TRBD2, the D gene given by the table, was not confirmed from the DNA. The CDR3 is 16 amino acids in total, end residues counted. CDR1 is SGHRS and CDR2 is YFSETQ in the germline V gene. The CDR3 loop is CASSLILAQSGETRYL.